The text below deals with one TCR beta chain. The antigen is undetermined. Sample time point: cycle 4 day 1 (C4D1), after less than seven weeks of nivolumab. Autologous stem cell transplantation was followed by relapse in every patient, and brentuximab vedotin exposure varied. This entry comes from a study of PD-1 blockade in classical Hodgkin lymphoma. About the study: On a schedule of every 2 weeks, patients received nivolumab 3 mg/kg intravenously.

General observations from the study: The origin of the repertoire differences remains undefined, with disease activity or prior therapy as possible causes.

V lost 7 bases, J lost 5 bases, and 4 bases stayed unmatched. The V gene's germline CDR1 is MDHEN and CDR2 SYDVKM. This CDR3 region has 13 residues. The table came from immunoSEQ multiplex PCR; TCRdb's copy has only in-frame clones and leaves some out. Seen here are approximately 45,000 clones, 66% observed once, and the top ten hold more than 3%. This TCR was recovered from a human donor with classical Hodgkin lymphoma. Sequenced here: peripheral blood mononuclear cells (PBMCs), sampled before the fourth cycle of nivolumab. V and J are TRBV28 and TRBJ1-4, with 7 nucleotides matching TRBD1. CDR3 DNA: TGTGCCAGCATCGGGACAGAAAATGAAAAACTGTTTTTT. It specifies CASIGTENEKLFF.